This T cell receptor (beta chain) stems from a study of T-cell memory formation after mild COVID-19. Study observations and caveats: CD4+ contracting clones were mainly CM and EM; CD8+ ones, EMRA. Balance between CD4 and CD8 was seen in clones contracting day 15 to 85, and a CD4+ lean was seen in later expanders.

The CDR3 is made up of 13 amino acids. V shed 2 bases and J shed 4 bases, with 9 bases lying between them. Germline assignment: CDR1 DFQATT and CDR2 SNEGSKA (reference sequence). TCRdb redid the calling of the 5' RACE reads with MiXCR, one entry per CDR3 protein. In the table there are about 320,000 distinct CDR3 sequences, roughly 13% of which are singletons. This clonotype appeared a few times. The antigen remains undetermined. The source material was PBMCs or a T cell subset sorted from them (not recorded which). The chain has TRBV20-1 and TRBJ1-5; weak D call: TRBD1 (6 bases). The clonotype was recovered from a man younger than 35 who had mild COVID-19 (a few samples of this study predate the infection). Cell type and time point are not known. Here the CDR3 reads CSARRGGNQPQHF. The CDR3, as DNA: TGCAGTGCTAGAAGGGGGGGTAATCAGCCCCAGCATTTT.